Listed below are T cell receptor beta chains from one sample, sequenced in a study of tumor-infiltrating lymphocytes in primary liver carcinoma. TCRdb re-analysed the multiplex PCR reads in MiXCR, keeping a single row per CDR3 protein. The sample includes about 99,000 distinct CDR3 sequences, around three quarters seen only once; the top ten take around 9.5%. Sequencing input: liver tumor tissue from sampling region 5. These receptors were collected from a woman aged 55-70 years with primary liver carcinoma and hepatitis B virus infection. Each CDR3 is given with its conserved first and last residue. Size is omitted from some rows. Given values are once, few, many or a class for expanded clones.

V gene	J gene	clone size	CDR3 protein
TRBV6-6	TRBJ1-1	many	CASSHVRTGLNTEAFF
TRBV6-6	TRBJ2-7	-	CASSSSGTGSAELYF
TRBV4-1	TRBJ2-3	-	CASSQDGRAGTDTQYF
TRBV12-3/TRBV12-4	TRBJ1-1	many	CASSLTQDLEAFF
TRBV28	TRBJ2-7	-	CASSEPGQGGYEQYF
TRBV6-5	TRBJ1-1	medium-sized	CASSRDINTEAFF
TRBV10-3	TRBJ1-6	-	CAISESNTGSGSPINF
TRBV5-4	TRBJ1-2	once	CARSMAPRGTGYGYTF
TRBV11-3	TRBJ2-7	-	CASSLGRGGSLKLYF
TRBV5-1	TRBJ2-7	-	CASSSSRPEQTYEQYF
TRBV28	TRBJ2-5	-	CASNFSGEPTQYF
TRBV12-3/TRBV12-4	TRBJ2-2	-	CASSLTANTEELLF
TRBV6-6	TRBJ1-6	once	CARSPTGSPLHF
TRBV11-2	TRBJ2-2	-	CASSLGLVRPGELFF
TRBV29-1	TRBJ1-2	-	CSVEEGEWYGYTF
TRBV30	TRBJ1-5	many	CAWSGTAHGGNQPQHF
TRBV7-9	TRBJ2-7	-	CASSQGGGSSYEQYF
TRBV21-1	TRBJ1-5	many	CASSLPGLSVRPQHF
TRBV2	TRBJ1-5	many	CASSWTGTNGQPQHF
TRBV12-3/TRBV12-4	TRBJ2-5	-	CASSSRLAGGRETQHF
TRBV18	TRBJ2-6	few	CASSPVGQRASGANVLTF
TRBV4-2	TRBJ2-5	-	CASNQGNLGGSILSQETQYF
TRBV4-1	TRBJ2-1	many	CASSQDYGSYNEQFF
TRBV6-1	TRBJ2-2	-	CASGAGYTGELFF
TRBV28	TRBJ1-2	-	CASSSINPVTNYGYTF
TRBV10-3	TRBJ2-3	many	CAIAGAGGITDTQYF
TRBV6-6	TRBJ1-1	many	CASSDTQYTEAFF
TRBV6-2/TRBV6-3	TRBJ2-6	-	CASNGQGGANVLIF
TRBV29-1	TRBJ2-1	-	CNAESGTSANEQFF
TRBV11-1	TRBJ2-2	once	CASGNAGKKDSTGELFF
TRBV7-8	TRBJ2-3	-	CISSRDLGGTDTQYF
TRBV11-2	TRBJ2-2	-	CASSFYRSAGEPFF
TRBV4-2	TRBJ1-2	many	CASSQGGQENYGYTF
TRBV11-2	TRBJ2-1	-	CARSLERTNNEQFF
TRBV6-2/TRBV6-3	TRBJ1-5	-	CASSYSNHIRGSQPQHF
TRBV4-2	TRBJ2-1	many	CASSQDLKKTPQFF
TRBV11-1	TRBJ2-5	-	CASSEGSGVTQYF
TRBV19	TRBJ2-1	once	CASNLLAEDINEQFF
TRBV25-1	TRBJ2-7	many	CASSELHPARSEQYF
TRBV6-5	TRBJ2-7	-	CASSRDRTYEQYF
TRBV20-1	TRBJ1-3	few	CSARDQRAGNTIYF